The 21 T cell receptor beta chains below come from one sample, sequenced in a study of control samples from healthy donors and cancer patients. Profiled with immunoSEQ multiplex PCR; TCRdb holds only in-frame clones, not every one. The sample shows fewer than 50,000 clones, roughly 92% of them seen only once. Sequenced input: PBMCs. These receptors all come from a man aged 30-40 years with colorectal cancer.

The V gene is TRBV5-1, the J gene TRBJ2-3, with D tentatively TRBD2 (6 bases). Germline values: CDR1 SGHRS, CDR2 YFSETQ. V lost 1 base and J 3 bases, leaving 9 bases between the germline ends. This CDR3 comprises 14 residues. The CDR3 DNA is TGCGCCAGCAGCTTGATGGGGAGGACAGATACGCAGTATTTT. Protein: CASSLMGRTDTQYF. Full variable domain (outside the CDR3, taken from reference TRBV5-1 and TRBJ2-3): KAGVTQTPRYLIKTRGQQVTLSCSPISGHRSVSWYQQTPGQGLQFLFEYFSETQRNKGNFPGRFSGRQFSNSRSEMNVSTLELGDSALYLCASSLMGRTDTQYFGPGTRLTVL.

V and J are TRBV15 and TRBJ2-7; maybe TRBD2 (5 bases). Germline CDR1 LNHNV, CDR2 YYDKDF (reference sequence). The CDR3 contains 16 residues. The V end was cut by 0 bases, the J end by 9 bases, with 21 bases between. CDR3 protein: CATSRDRRSQSGGQYF. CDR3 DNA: TGTGCCACCAGCAGAGATAGGAGGTCCCAGTCTGGTGGGCAGTACTTC.

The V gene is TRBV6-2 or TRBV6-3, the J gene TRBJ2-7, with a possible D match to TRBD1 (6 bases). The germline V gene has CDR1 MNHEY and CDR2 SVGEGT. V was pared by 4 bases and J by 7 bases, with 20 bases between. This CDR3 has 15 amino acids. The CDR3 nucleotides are TGTGCCAGCAGTTCGAAGGGGGAACAAGTGAGTGAGCAGTACTTC. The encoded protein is CASSSKGEQVSEQYF.

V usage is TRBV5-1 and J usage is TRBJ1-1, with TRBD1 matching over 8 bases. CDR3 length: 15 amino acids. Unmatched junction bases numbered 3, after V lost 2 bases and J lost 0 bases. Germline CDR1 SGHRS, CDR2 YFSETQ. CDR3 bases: TGCGCCAGCAGCTTTACAGGGGGGGTGAACACTGAAGCTTTCTTT. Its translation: CASSFTGGVNTEAFF.

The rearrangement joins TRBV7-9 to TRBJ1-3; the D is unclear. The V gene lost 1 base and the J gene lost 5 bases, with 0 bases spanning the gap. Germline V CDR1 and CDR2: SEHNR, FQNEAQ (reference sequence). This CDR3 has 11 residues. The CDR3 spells CASSLGNTIYF. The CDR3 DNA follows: TGTGCCAGCAGCTTAGGAAACACCATATATTTT.

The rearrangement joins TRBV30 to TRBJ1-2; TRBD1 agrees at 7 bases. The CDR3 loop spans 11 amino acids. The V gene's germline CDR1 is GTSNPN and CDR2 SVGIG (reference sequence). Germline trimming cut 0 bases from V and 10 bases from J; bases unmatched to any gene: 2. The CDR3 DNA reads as TGTGCCTGGAGTGTTAAGGGGGCCTACACCTTC. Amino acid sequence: CAWSVKGAYTF.

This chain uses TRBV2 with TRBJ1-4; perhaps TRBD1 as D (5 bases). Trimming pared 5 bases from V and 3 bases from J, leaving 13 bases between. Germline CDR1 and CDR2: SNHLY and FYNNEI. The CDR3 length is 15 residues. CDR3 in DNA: TGTGCCAGCAGTATCCAGGGACGGGCTAATGAAAAACTGTTTTTT. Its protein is CASSIQGRANEKLFF.

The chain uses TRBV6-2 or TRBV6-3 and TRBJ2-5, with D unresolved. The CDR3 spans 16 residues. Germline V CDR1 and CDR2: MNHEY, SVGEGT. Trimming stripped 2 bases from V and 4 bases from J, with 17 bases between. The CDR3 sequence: CASSYPPGQMRETQYF. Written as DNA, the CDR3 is TGTGCCAGCAGTTACCCGCCGGGCCAAATGAGAGAGACCCAGTACTTC.

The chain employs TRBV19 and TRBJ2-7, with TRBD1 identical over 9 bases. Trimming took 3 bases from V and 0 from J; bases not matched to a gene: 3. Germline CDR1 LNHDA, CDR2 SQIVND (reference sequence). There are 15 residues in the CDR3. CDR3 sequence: CASSMGTGFSYEQYF. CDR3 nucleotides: TGTGCCAGTAGTATGGGGACAGGGTTCTCCTACGAGCAGTACTTC.

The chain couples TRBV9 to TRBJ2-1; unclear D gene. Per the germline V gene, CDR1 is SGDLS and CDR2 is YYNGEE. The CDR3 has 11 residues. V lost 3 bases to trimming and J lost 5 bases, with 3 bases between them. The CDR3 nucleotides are TGTGCCAGCAGCGGGGACAATGAGCAGTTCTTC. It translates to CASSGDNEQFF. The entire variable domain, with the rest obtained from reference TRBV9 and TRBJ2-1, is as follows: DSGVTQTPKHLITATGQRVTLRCSPRSGDLSVYWYQQSLDQGLQFLIQYYNGEERAKGNILERFSAQQFPDLHSELNLSSLELGDSALYFCASSGDNEQFFGPGTRLTVL.

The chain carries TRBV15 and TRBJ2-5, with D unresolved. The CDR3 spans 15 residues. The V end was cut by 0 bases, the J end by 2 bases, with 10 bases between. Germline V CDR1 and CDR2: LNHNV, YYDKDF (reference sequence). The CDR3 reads CATSRDDKTQETQYF. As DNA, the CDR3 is TGTGCCACCAGCAGAGATGACAAGACGCAAGAGACCCAGTACTTC.

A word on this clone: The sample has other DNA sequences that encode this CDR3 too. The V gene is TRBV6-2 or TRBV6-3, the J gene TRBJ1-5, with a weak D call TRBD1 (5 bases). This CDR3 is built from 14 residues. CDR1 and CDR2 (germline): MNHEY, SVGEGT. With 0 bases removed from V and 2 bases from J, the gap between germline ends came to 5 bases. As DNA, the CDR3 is TGTGCCAGCAGTTACTCGGGGGGCAATCAGCCCCAGCATTTT. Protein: CASSYSGGNQPQHF.

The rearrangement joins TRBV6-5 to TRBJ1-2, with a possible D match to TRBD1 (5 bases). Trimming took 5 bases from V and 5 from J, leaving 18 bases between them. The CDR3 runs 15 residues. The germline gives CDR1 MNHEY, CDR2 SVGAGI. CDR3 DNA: TGTGCCAGCAGTCTCAGGGAGGGGAATGCTTATGGCTACACCTTC. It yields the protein CASSLREGNAYGYTF.

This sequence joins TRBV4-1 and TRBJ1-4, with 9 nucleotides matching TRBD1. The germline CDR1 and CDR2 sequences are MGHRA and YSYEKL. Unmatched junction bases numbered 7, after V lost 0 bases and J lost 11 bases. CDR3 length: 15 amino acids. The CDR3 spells CASSQDTGGVGKLFF. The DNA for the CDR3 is TGCGCCAGCAGCCAAGATACAGGGGGCGTTGGGAAACTGTTTTTT.

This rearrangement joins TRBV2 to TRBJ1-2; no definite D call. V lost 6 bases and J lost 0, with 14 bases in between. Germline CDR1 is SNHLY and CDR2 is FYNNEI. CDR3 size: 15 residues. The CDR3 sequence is CASRDTGSANYGYTF. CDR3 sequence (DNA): TGTGCCAGCAGGGATACCGGGTCGGCTAACTATGGCTACACCTTC.

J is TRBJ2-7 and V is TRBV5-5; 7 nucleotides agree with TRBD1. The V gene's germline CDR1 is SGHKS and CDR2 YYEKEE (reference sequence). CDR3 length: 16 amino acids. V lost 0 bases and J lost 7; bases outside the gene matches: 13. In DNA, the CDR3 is TGTGCCAGCAGCTTGGCCCTCGGCGACAGGGTGGGTGAGCAGTACTTC. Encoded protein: CASSLALGDRVGEQYF.

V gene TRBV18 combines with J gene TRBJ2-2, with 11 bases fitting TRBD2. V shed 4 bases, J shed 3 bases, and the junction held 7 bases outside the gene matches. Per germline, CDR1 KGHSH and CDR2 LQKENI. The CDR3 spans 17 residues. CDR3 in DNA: TGTGCCAGCTCACTAGGGACTAGCGGCGAGCACACCGGGGAGCTGTTTTTT. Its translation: CASSLGTSGEHTGELFF.

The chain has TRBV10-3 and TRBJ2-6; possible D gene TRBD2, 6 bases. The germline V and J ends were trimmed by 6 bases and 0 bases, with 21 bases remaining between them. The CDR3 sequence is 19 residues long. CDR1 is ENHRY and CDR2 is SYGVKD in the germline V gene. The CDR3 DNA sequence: TGTGCCATCAGAGACGATCTTTTAGCGGCCAGCTCTGGGGCCAACGTCCTGACTTTC. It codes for CAIRDDLLAASSGANVLTF.

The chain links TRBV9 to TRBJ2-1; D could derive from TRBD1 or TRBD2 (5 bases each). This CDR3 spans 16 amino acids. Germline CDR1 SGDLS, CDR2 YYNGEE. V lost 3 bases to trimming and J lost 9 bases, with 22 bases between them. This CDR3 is CASSGRTGLGRGEQFF. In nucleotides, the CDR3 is TGTGCCAGCAGCGGACGAACAGGATTGGGGAGAGGTGAGCAGTTCTTC.

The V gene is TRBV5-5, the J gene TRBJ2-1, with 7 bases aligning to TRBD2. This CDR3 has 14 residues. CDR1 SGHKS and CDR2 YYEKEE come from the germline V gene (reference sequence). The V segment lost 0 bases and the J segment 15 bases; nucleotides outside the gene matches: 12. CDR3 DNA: TGTGCCAGCAGCTTGGAGGCCGGGGGGAACAAGGGGTTCTTC. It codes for CASSLEAGGNKGFF.

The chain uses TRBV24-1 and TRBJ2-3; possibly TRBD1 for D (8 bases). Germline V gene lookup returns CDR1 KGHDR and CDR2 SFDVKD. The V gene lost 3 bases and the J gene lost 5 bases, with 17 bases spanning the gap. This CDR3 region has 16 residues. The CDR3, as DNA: TGTGCCACCAGTGATCCCAACAGGGGGGGAGGAGATACGCAGTATTTT. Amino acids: CATSDPNRGGGDTQYF.